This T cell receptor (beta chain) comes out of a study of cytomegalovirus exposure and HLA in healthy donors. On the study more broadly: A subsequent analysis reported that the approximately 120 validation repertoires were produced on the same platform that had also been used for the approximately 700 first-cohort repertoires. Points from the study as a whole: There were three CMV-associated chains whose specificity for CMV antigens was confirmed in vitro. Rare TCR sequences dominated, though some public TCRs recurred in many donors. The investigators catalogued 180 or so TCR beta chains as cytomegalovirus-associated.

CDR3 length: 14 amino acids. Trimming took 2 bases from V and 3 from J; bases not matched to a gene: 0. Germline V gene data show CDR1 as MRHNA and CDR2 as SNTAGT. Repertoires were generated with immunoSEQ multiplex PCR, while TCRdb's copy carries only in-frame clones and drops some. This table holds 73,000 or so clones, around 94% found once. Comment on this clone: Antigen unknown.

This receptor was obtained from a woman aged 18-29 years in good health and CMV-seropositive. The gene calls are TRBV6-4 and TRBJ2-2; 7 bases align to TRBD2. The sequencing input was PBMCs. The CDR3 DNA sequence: TGTGCCAGCAGTGACGGGGGGGACACCGGGGAGCTGTTTTTT. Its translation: CASSDGGDTGELFF.